This T cell receptor beta chain is drawn from a study of OX40 agonist ivuxolimab in advanced cancers. Study details: People in dose escalation had one of these cancers: hepatocellular carcinoma, melanoma, renal cell or head and neck cancer. Anti-PD-1, anti-PD-L1 or anti-CTLA-4 therapy given earlier was allowed, and approximately 40% had some. Findings and limits, study-wide: The average count of expanded clones was higher among CD8+ T cells than among CD4+. Normalized T-cell clonal expansion was also low in some nonresponders.

Comment on this clone: What it recognizes is unknown.

Unmatched junction bases numbered 4, after V lost 6 bases and J lost 3 bases. The CDR3 sequence is 13 residues long. The germline gives CDR1 KGHSH, CDR2 LQKENI. Assay: immunoSEQ multiplex PCR; the TCRdb copy retains only in-frame clones and omits some. This sample has about 88,000 clones, with approximately 85% found just once. The clonotype was recovered from an adult with an advanced solid tumor such as melanoma, head and neck, liver or kidney cancer. Sequences were derived from CD4+ or CD8+ T cells sorted from blood, sampled in a trial of the OX40 agonist ivuxolimab. The J gene is TRBJ2-5, the V gene TRBV18, with 7 nucleotides matching TRBD1. CDR3 protein: CASSLGQEETQYF. In DNA, the CDR3 is TGTGCCAGCTCTCTCGGACAGGAAGAGACCCAGTACTTC.